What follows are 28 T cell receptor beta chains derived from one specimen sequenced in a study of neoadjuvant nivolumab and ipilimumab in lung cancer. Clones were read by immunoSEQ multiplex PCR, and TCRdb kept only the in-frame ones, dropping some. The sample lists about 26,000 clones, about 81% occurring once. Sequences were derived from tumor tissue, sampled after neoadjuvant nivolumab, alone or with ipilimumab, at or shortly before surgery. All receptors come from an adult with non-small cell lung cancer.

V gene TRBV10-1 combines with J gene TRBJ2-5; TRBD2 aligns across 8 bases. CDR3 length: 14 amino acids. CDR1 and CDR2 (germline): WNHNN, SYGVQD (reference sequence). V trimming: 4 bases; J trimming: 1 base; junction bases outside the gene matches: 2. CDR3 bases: TGCGCCAGCAGTGGCGGGAGGTCCCAAGAGACCCAGTACTTC. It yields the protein CASSGGRSQETQYF.

This CDR3 reads CASSLGTGNTEAFF. The DNA for the CDR3 is TGCGCCAGCAGCTTGGGTACAGGGAACACTGAAGCTTTCTTT. The V call is TRBV5-1, the J call TRBJ1-1; perhaps TRBD1 as D (5 bases). Germline CDR1 SGHRS, CDR2 YFSETQ. CDR3 length: 14 residues. Trimming left V 0 bases short and J 1 base short, with 7 bases between.

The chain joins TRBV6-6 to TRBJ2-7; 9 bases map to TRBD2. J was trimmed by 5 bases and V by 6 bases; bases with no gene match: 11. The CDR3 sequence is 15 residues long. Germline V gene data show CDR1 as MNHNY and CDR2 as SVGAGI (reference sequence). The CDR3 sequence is CASRSPGLALHEQYF. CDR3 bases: TGTGCCAGCAGGTCCCCGGGACTAGCCCTTCACGAGCAGTACTTC.

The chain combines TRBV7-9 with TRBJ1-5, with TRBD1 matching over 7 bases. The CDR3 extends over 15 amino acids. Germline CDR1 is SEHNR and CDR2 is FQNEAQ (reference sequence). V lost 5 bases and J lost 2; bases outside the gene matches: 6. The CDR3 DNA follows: TGTGCCAGCAGCACAGCCGGGACAGGCAATCAGCCCCAGCATTTT. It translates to CASSTAGTGNQPQHF.

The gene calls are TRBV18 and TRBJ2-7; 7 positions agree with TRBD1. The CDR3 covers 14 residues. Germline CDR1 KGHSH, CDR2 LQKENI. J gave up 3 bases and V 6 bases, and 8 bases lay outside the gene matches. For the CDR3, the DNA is TGTGCCAGCTCCCGACAGGGCAACCGCTACGAGCAGTACTTC. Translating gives CASSRQGNRYEQYF. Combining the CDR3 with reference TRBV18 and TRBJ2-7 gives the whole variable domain NAGVMQNPRHLVRRRGQEARLRCSPMKGHSHVYWYRQLPEEGLKFMVYLQKENIIDESGMPKERFSAEFPKEGPSILRIQQVVRGDSAAYFCASSRQGNRYEQYFGPGTRLTVT.

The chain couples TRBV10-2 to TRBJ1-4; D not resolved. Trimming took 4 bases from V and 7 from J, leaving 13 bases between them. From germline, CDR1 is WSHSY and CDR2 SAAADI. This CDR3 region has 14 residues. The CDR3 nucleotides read TGCGCCAGCAGTGTTATGGGAATGAGTGAAAAACTGTTTTTT. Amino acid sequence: CASSVMGMSEKLFF.

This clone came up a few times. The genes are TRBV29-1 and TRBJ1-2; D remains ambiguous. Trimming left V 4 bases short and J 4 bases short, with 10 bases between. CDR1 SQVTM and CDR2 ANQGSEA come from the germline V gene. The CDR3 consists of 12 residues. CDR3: CSVGEFGYGYTF. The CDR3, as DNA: TGCAGCGTTGGCGAATTCGGCTATGGCTACACCTTC.

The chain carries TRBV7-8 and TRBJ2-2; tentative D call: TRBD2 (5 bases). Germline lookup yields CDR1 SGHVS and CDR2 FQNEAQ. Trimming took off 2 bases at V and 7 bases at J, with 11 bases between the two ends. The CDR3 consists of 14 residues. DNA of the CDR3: TGTGCCAGCAGCTTACAGGAGGAGATCGGGGAGCTGTTTTTT. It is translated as CASSLQEEIGELFF.

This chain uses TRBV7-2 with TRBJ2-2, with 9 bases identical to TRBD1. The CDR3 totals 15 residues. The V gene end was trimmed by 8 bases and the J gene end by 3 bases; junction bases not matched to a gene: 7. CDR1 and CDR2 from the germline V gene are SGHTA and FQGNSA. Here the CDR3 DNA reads TGTGCCAGCGTCCTAGGGACAGGGTACACCGGGGAGCTGTTTTTT. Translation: CASVLGTGYTGELFF. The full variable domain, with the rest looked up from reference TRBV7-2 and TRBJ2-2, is GAGVSQSPSNKVTEKGKDVELRCDPISGHTALYWYRQSLGQGLEFLIYFQGNSAPDKSGLPSDRFSAERTGGSVSTLTIQRTQQEDSAVYLCASVLGTGYTGELFFGEGSRLTVL.

The CDR3 DNA sequence: TGTGCCAGCAGCCTTATGCCAGGTGAAGCTTTCTTT. The encoded protein is CASSLMPGEAFF. The rearrangement links TRBV7-8 to TRBJ1-1; D not certain. The germline V and J ends were trimmed by 5 bases and 7 bases, with 11 bases remaining between them. This CDR3 comprises 12 residues. The germline V gene has CDR1 SGHVS and CDR2 FQNEAQ.

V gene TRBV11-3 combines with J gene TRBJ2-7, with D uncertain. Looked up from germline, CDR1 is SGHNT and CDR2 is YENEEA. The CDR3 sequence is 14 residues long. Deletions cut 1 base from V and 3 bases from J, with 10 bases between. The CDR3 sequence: CASSLGDFDYEQYF. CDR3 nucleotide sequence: TGTGCCAGCAGCTTAGGAGATTTCGACTACGAGCAGTACTTC. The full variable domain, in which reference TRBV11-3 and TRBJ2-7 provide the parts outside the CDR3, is EAGVVQSPRYKIIEKKQPVAFWCNPISGHNTLYWYLQNLGQGPELLIRYENEEAVDDSQLPKDRFSAERLKGVDSTLKIQPAELGDSAVYLCASSLGDFDYEQYFGPGTRLTVT.

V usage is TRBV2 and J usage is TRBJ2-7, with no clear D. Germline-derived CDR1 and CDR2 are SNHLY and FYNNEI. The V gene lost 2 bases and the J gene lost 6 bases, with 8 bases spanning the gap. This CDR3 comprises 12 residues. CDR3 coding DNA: TGTGCCAGCAGTGAACTTTGGGTCGAGCAGTACTTC. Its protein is CASSELWVEQYF.

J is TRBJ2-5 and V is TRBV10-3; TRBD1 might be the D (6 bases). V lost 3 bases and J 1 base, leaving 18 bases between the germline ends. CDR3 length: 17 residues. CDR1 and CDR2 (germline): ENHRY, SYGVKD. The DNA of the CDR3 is TGTGCCATCAGTGAAAAACAGGGCCCATCCCCCCAAGAGACCCAGTACTTC. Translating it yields CAISEKQGPSPQETQYF.

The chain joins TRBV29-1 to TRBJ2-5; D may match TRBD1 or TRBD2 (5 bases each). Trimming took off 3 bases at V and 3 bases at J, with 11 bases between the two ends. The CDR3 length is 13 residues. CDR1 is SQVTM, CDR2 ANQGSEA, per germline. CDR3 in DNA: TGCAGCGTTGAGGGACCCCGGGAAGAGACCCAGTACTTC. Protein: CSVEGPREETQYF. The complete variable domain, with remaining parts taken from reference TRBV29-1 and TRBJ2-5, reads SAVISQKPSRDICQRGTSLTIQCQVDSQVTMMFWYRQQPGQSLTLIATANQGSEATYESGFVIDKFPISRPNLTFSTLTVSNMSPEDSSIYLCSVEGPREETQYFGPGTRLLVL.

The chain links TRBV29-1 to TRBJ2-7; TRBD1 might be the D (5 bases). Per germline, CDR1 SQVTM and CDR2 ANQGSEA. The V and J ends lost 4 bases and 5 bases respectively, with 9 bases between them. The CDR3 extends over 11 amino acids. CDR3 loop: CSVGRVHEQYF. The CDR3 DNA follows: TGCAGCGTTGGCAGGGTCCACGAGCAGTACTTC.

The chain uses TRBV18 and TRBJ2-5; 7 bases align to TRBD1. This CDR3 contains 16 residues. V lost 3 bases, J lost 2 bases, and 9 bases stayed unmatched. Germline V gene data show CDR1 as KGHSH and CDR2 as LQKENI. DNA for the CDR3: TGTGCCAGCTCACCCAATGACAGGGATCGACAAGAGACCCAGTACTTC. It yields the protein CASSPNDRDRQETQYF.

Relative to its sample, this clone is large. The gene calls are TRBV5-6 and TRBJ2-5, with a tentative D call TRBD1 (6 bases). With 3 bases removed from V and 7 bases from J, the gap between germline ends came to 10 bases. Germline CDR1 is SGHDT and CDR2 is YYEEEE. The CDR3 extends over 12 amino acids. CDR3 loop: CASSWGPGTQYF. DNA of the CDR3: TGTGCCAGCAGCTGGGGGCCGGGGACCCAGTACTTC.

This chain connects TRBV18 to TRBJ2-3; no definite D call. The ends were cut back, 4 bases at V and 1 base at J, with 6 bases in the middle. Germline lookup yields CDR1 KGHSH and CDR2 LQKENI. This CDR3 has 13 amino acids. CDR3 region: CASSRTGTDTQYF. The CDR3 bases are TGTGCCAGCTCACGGACCGGCACAGATACGCAGTATTTT.

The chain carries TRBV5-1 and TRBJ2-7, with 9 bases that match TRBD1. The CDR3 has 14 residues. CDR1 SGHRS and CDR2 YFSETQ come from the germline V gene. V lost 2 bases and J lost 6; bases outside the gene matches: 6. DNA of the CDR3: TGCGCCAGCAGCTTAGACGGGACAGGGCTCGAGCAGTACTTC. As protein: CASSLDGTGLEQYF.

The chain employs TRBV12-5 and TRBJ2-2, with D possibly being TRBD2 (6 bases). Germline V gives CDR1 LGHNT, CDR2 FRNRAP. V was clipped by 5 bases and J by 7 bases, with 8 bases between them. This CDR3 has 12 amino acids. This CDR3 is CASGLEGGELFF. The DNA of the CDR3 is TGTGCTAGTGGTCTGGAGGGCGGGGAGCTGTTTTTT. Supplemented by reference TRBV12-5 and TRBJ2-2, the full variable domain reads DARVTQTPRHKVTEMGQEVTMRCQPILGHNTVFWYRQTMMQGLELLAYFRNRAPLDDSGMPKDRFSAEMPDATLATLKIQPSEPRDSAVYFCASGLEGGELFFGEGSRLTVL.

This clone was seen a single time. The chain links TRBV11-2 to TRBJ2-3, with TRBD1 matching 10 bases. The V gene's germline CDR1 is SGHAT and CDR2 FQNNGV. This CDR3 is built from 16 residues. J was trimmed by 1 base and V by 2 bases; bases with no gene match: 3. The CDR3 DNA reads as TGTGCCAGCAGCTTACCCGGACAGGGGGGCACAGATACGCAGTATTTT. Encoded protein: CASSLPGQGGTDTQYF.

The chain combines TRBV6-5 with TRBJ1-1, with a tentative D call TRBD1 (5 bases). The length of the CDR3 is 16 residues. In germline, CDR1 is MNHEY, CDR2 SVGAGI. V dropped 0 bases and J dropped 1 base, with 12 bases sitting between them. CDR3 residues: CASSYSGGGENTEAFF. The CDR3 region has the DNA TGTGCCAGCAGTTACTCCGGCGGGGGGGAGAACACTGAAGCTTTCTTT.

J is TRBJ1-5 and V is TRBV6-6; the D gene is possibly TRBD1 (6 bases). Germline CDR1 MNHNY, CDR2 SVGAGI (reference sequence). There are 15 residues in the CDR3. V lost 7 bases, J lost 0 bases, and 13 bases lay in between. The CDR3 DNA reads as TGTGCCAGCACCCGAACAGGGAATAGCAATCAGCCCCAGCATTTT. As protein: CASTRTGNSNQPQHF.

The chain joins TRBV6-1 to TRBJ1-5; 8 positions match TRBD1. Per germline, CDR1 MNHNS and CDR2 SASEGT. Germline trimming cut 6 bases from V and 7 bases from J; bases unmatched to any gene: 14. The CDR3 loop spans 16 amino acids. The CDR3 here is CASRESIGQGGQPQHF. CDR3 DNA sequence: TGTGCCAGCAGGGAAAGCATAGGACAGGGAGGGCAGCCCCAGCATTTT.

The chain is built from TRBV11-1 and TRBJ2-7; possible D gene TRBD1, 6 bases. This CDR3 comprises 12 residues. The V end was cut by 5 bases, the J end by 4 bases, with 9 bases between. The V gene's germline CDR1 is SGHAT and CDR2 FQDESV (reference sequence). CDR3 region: CASSRQDYEQYF. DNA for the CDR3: TGTGCCAGCAGCCGACAGGATTACGAGCAGTACTTC.

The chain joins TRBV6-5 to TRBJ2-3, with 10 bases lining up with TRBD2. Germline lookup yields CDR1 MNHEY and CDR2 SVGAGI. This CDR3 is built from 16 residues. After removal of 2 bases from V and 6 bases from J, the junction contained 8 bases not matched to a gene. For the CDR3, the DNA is TGTGCCAGCAGTTACCCGTCAGCGGGAGGGCCGGATACGCAGTATTTT. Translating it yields CASSYPSAGGPDTQYF.

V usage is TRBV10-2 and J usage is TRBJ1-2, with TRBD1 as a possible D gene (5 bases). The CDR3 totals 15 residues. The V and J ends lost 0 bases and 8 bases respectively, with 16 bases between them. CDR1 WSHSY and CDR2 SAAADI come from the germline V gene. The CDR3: CASSESGPGSGGYTF. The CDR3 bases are TGCGCCAGCAGTGAGTCGGGGCCAGGGAGTGGGGGCTACACCTTC.

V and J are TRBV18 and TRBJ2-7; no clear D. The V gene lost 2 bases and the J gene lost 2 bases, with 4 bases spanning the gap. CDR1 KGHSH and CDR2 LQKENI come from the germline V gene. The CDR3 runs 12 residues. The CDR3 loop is CASSPNPYEQYF. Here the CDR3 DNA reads TGTGCCAGCTCACCAAACCCCTACGAGCAGTACTTC.